This T cell receptor beta chain came from a study of long-term antiretroviral therapy in people with HIV. The study, taken as a whole, reports: Clonotypes expanded prior to ART showed repertoire dominance at all sampled time points. Whereas controls had wider CDR3 length ranges, HIV repertoires had narrower ones.

A v3.0 immunoSEQ assay was performed at survey level. Measured with immunoSEQ multiplex PCR; TCRdb has only the in-frame clones, and not every one. The table includes about 24,000 clones, over 80% detected once. Details on this clone: Its cognate antigen is unknown.

The CDR3 has 18 amino acids. Trimming removed 1 base at V and 0 bases at J, with 18 bases between. Germline loops: CDR1 GTSNPN, CDR2 SVGIG (reference sequence). V gene TRBV30 combines with J gene TRBJ1-4; D perhaps matches TRBD1 (5 bases). The receptor's source is a man younger than 40 with HIV. The sample here was unsorted PBMCs, taken about 4.1 years after starting antiretroviral therapy. CDR3 in DNA: TGTGCCTGGAGTGCCCCGAGGGGCCGAGGGGCAACTAATGAAAAACTGTTTTTT. This translates into CAWSAPRGRGATNEKLFF.